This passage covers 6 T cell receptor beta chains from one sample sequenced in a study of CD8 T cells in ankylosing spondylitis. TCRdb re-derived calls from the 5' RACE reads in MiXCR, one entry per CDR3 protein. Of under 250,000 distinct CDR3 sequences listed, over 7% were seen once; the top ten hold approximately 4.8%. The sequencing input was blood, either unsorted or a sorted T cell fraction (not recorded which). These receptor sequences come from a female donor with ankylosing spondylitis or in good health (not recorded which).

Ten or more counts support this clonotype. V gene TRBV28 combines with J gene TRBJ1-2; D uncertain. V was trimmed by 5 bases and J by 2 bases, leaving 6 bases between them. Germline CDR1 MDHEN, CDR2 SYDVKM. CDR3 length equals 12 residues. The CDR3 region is CASSRENYGYTF. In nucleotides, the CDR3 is TGTGCCAGCAGTAGGGAGAACTATGGCTACACCTTC.

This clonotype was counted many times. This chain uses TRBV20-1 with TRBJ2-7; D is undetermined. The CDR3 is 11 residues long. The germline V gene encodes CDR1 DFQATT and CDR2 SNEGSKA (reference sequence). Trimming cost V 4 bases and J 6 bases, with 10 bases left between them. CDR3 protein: CSATGPAEQYF. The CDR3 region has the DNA TGCAGTGCTACCGGGCCAGCCGAGCAGTACTTC.

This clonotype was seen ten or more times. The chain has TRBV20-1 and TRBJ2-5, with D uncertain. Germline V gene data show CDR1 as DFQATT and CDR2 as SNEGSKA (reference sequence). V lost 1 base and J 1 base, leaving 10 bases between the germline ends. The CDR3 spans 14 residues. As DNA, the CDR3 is TGCAGTGCTAGAGGAGTGGGTTTCCAAGAGACCCAGTACTTC. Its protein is CSARGVGFQETQYF.

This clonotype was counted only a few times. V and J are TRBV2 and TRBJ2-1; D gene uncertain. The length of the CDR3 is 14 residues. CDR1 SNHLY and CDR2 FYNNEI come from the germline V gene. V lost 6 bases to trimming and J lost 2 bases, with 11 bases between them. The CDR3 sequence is CASSRSSTYNEQFF. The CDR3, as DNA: TGTGCCAGCAGCCGATCTTCAACCTACAATGAGCAGTTCTTC.

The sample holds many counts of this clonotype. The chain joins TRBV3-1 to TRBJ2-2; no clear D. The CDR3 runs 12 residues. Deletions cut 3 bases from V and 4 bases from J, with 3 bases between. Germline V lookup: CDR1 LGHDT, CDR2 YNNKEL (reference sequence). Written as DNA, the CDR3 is TGTGCCAGCAGCCAGAGCACCGGGGAGCTGTTTTTT. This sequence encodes CASSQSTGELFF.

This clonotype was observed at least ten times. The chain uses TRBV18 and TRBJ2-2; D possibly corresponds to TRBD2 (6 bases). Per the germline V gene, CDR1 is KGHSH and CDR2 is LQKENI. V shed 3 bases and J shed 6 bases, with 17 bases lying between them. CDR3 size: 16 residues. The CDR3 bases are TGTGCCAGCTCACCGTCTCCCGGGAGAGGCGCCGGGGAGCTGTTTTTT. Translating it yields CASSPSPGRGAGELFF.